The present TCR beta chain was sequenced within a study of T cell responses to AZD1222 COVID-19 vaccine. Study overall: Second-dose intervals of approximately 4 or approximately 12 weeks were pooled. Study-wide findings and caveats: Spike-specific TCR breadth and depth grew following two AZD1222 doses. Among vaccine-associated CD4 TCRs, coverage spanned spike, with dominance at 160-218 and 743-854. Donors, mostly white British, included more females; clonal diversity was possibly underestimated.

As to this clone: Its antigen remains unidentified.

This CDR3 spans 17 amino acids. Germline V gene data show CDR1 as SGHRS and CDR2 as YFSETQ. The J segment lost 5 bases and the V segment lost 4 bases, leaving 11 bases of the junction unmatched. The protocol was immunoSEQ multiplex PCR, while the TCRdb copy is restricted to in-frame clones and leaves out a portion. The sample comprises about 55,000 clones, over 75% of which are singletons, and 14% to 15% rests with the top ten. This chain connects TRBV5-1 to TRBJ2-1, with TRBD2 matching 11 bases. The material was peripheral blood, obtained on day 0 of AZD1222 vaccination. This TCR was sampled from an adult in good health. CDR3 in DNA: TGCGCCAGCAGCCCCATTCCTAGCGGGAGGCTACACAATGAGCAGTTCTTC. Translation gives CASSPIPSGRLHNEQFF.